The 24 T cell receptor beta chains presented below share a single source sample, sequenced in a study of T cell responses to AZD1222 COVID-19 vaccine. Generated by immunoSEQ multiplex PCR, the TCRdb table keeps only in-frame clones and is missing some. The sample shows around 110,000 clones, 80% to 85% of them seen only once. Sequenced material: peripheral blood, taken on day 0 of AZD1222 vaccination. The source of these receptors is an adult in good health.

This sequence joins TRBV14 and TRBJ2-5; D is unresolved. Trimming removed 3 bases from V and 5 bases from J, with 7 bases in between. The CDR3 runs 12 residues. Germline lookup yields CDR1 SGHDN and CDR2 FVKESK. This CDR3 reads CASSHQSETQYF. As DNA, the CDR3 is TGTGCCAGCAGCCACCAGTCCGAGACCCAGTACTTC.

The chain has TRBV7-2 and TRBJ2-5, with D maybe TRBD2 (5 bases). This CDR3 region has 13 residues. The V end lost 3 bases, the J end lost 5 bases, and 10 bases lay between the germline ends. CDR1 and CDR2 from the germline V gene are SGHTA and FQGNSA. CDR3 sequence reads: CASSLMERETQYF. CDR3 bases: TGTGCCAGCAGCTTGATGGAGCGGGAGACCCAGTACTTC.

This clone has just a few counts. The rearrangement joins TRBV7-9 to TRBJ1-1; 7 nucleotides match TRBD1. This CDR3 has 14 residues. Trimming removed 2 bases from V and 6 bases from J; junction bases left unmatched: 6. Germline CDR1 is SEHNR and CDR2 is FQNEAQ (reference sequence). DNA for the CDR3: TGTGCCAGCAGCTTAACAGGGGAGGGTTCTGAAGCTTTCTTT. Amino acids: CASSLTGEGSEAFF.

This clone showed up just once. This sequence joins TRBV6-1 and TRBJ2-7; 7 bases match TRBD1. The V gene end was trimmed by 3 bases and the J gene end by 7 bases; junction bases not matched to a gene: 6. The CDR3 has 13 residues. CDR1 and CDR2 (germline): MNHNS, SASEGT. CDR3 nucleotides: TGTGCCAGCAGTGATGACAGGGACGGAGAGCAGTACTTC. Protein sequence: CASSDDRDGEQYF.

This chain links TRBV3-1 (or the pseudogene TRBV3-2) with TRBJ1-3; D may be TRBD1 (6 bases). Per germline, CDR1 LGHDT and CDR2 YNNKEL (reference sequence). This CDR3 is 15 amino acids long. Trimming shortened V by 4 bases and J by 4 bases, and 14 bases separated the two germline ends. CDR3 in DNA: TGTGCCAGCAGCCTACCCTCGGGGGCGGGAAACACCATATATTTT. As protein: CASSLPSGAGNTIYF.

CDR3 region: CASSVGGYSPLHF. The CDR3 DNA reads TGTGCCAGCAGCGTCGGAGGTTATTCACCCCTCCACTTT. The V and J genes are TRBV3-1 (or the pseudogene TRBV3-2) and TRBJ1-6; D not resolved. CDR3 length equals 13 residues. Germline V gene data show CDR1 as LGHDT and CDR2 as YNNKEL (reference sequence). V lost 5 bases, J lost 8 bases, and 10 bases lay in between.

This clone was counted a single time. This chain connects TRBV19 to TRBJ2-5; tentative D call: TRBD1 (5 bases). Deletions cut 10 bases from V and 4 bases from J, with 19 bases between. CDR1 is LNHDA and CDR2 is SQIVND in the germline V gene (reference sequence). CDR3 length: 14 amino acids. CDR3 coding DNA: TGTGCCACCTCACCTGGGGCGGAGCGAGAGACCCAGTACTTC. It encodes CATSPGAERETQYF.

This chain uses TRBV6-5 with TRBJ1-2; no reliable D call. The V end lost 0 bases, the J end lost 8 bases, and 10 bases lay between the germline ends. CDR1 MNHEY and CDR2 SVGAGI come from the germline V gene. The CDR3 is made up of 13 amino acids. The CDR3 DNA follows: TGTGCCAGCAGTTACTCGCGGGGTGGGGGCTACACCTTC. Residues: CASSYSRGGGYTF.

The gene calls are TRBV28 and TRBJ2-7; no clear D. CDR1 and CDR2 from the germline V gene are MDHEN and SYDVKM. There are 16 residues in the CDR3. V was pared by 2 bases and J by 0 bases, with 14 bases between. In DNA, the CDR3 is TGTGCCAGCAGTTTAGATGAGGATGCCTACTCCTACGAGCAGTACTTC. Its protein is CASSLDEDAYSYEQYF.

This rearrangement joins TRBV3-1 (or the pseudogene TRBV3-2) to TRBJ1-3, with D uncertain. Germline assignment: CDR1 LGHDT and CDR2 YNNKEL (reference sequence). This CDR3 is built from 15 residues. V shed 1 base and J shed 2 bases, with 9 bases lying between them. The CDR3 sequence: CASSQGSGTGNTIYF. Here the CDR3 DNA reads TGTGCCAGCAGCCAAGGGTCTGGGACTGGAAACACCATATATTTT.

This sequence joins TRBV7-3 and TRBJ1-1, with D uncertain. Germline loops: CDR1 SGHTA, CDR2 FQGTGA. V gave up 11 bases and J gave up 2 bases, with 12 bases separating them. The CDR3 extends over 12 amino acids. The DNA for the CDR3 is TGTGCCGAGCTACGGTCAAACACTGAAGCTTTCTTT. It yields the protein CAELRSNTEAFF.

The chain carries TRBV25-1 and TRBJ1-5; 8 bases match TRBD1. This CDR3 has 14 residues. The J segment lost 7 bases and the V segment lost 4 bases, leaving 6 bases of the junction unmatched. The germline V gene has CDR1 MGHDK and CDR2 SYGVNS. The CDR3 DNA is TGTGCCAGCAGTGTTACAGGGGGAGAGCAGCCCCAGCATTTT. This sequence encodes CASSVTGGEQPQHF.

The genes are TRBV6-5 and TRBJ1-1, with D possibly TRBD1 on 5 matching bases. V lost 6 bases to trimming and J lost 7 bases, with 18 bases between them. The V gene's germline CDR1 is MNHEY and CDR2 SVGAGI. The CDR3 covers 14 residues. The CDR3 DNA reads TGTGCCAGCAGCCCGGGGCCCATGGTAGTTGAAGCTTTCTTT. The encoded protein is CASSPGPMVVEAFF.

V gene TRBV12-5 combines with J gene TRBJ2-3; maybe TRBD2 (5 bases). With 5 bases removed from V and 0 bases from J, the gap between germline ends came to 18 bases. The CDR3 is made up of 17 amino acids. Germline V lookup: CDR1 LGHNT, CDR2 FRNRAP. This chain's CDR3 is CASGPAGSSTSTDTQYF. Here the CDR3 DNA reads TGTGCTAGTGGTCCTGCGGGCTCGTCAACTAGCACAGATACGCAGTATTTT.

The rearrangement uses TRBV19 and TRBJ1-5; 8 positions match TRBD1. CDR3 length: 16 residues. V lost 10 bases to trimming and J lost 3 bases; unmatched junction nucleotides: 14. CDR1 is LNHDA and CDR2 is SQIVND in the germline V gene (reference sequence). The CDR3 spells CATNAIPGGNNQPQHF. CDR3 DNA: TGTGCCACAAACGCGATTCCAGGGGGCAACAATCAGCCCCAGCATTTT.

The chain's CDR3 is CASSATNEKLFF. The CDR3 nucleotides are TGTGCCAGCAGTGCAACTAATGAAAAACTGTTTTTT. This chain uses TRBV21-1 with TRBJ1-4. TRBV21-1 is deemed a pseudogene. The CDR3 loop spans 12 amino acids.

This clone appeared a few times. The V call is TRBV5-5, the J call TRBJ1-3; TRBD1 is a possible D gene (6 bases). CDR1 and CDR2 from the germline V gene are SGHKS and YYEKEE (reference sequence). CDR3 length: 17 amino acids. V lost 4 bases and J 0 bases, leaving 17 bases between the germline ends. The CDR3 spells CASSRAGQILSGNTIYF. The CDR3, as DNA: TGTGCCAGCAGCCGGGCAGGACAGATTCTCTCTGGAAACACCATATATTTT. Supplemented by reference TRBV5-5 and TRBJ1-3, the full variable domain reads DAGVTQSPTHLIKTRGQQVTLRCSPISGHKSVSWYQQVLGQGPQFIFQYYEKEERGRGNFPDRFSARQFPNYSSELNVNALLLGDSALYLCASSRAGQILSGNTIYFGEGSWLTVV.

The chain combines TRBV21-1 with TRBJ1-5; the D segment call TRBD1 is taken from the table without a DNA check. TRBV21-1 is noted as a pseudogene. The CDR3 is 16 residues long. CDR3 region: CASSIDLGQEDQPQHF. CDR3 nucleotides: TGTGCCAGCAGCATCGATCTGGGACAGGAGGACCAGCCCCAGCATTTT.

The V and J genes are TRBV5-1 and TRBJ2-7, with 9 positions matching TRBD1. CDR3 length: 17 residues. In germline, CDR1 is SGHRS, CDR2 YFSETQ. V gave up 0 bases and J gave up 5 bases; unmatched junction bases: 12. The CDR3 sequence: CASSLATGTGMIHEQYF. The CDR3 bases are TGCGCCAGCAGCTTGGCCACCGGGACAGGGATGATCCACGAGCAGTACTTC.

This chain connects TRBV5-1 to TRBJ2-7; TRBD2 matches at 12 bases. The V and J ends lost 6 bases and 5 bases, in that order; junction bases with no gene match: 6. CDR3 length equals 14 residues. The germline gives CDR1 SGHRS, CDR2 YFSETQ. The CDR3 spells CASTPTSGSHEQYF. In DNA form, the CDR3 reads TGCGCCAGCACCCCGACTAGCGGGAGCCACGAGCAGTACTTC. The full variable domain, in which reference TRBV5-1 and TRBJ2-7 provide the parts outside the CDR3, is KAGVTQTPRYLIKTRGQQVTLSCSPISGHRSVSWYQQTPGQGLQFLFEYFSETQRNKGNFPGRFSGRQFSNSRSEMNVSTLELGDSALYLCASTPTSGSHEQYFGPGTRLTVT.

V is TRBV6-5 and J is TRBJ2-3; 8 bases line up with TRBD1. In germline, CDR1 is MNHEY, CDR2 SVGAGI. V lost 5 bases and J lost 0; bases outside the gene matches: 1. The CDR3 length is 14 residues. The CDR3 here is CASSRDRSTDTQYF. Written as DNA, the CDR3 is TGTGCCAGCAGTAGGGACAGGAGCACAGATACGCAGTATTTT.

DNA of the CDR3: TGTGCCAGCAGCTTAGGGGGTGGCGGGGCCAGCCTTAATTCACCCCTCCACTTT. As protein: CASSLGGGGASLNSPLHF. The chain has TRBV7-2 and TRBJ1-6; tentatively, D is TRBD1 (5 bases). The CDR3 totals 18 residues. Trimming shortened V by 1 base and J by 6 bases, and 19 bases separated the two germline ends. Germline V gene data show CDR1 as SGHTA and CDR2 as FQGNSA.

The chain joins TRBV7-2 to TRBJ1-2, with a weak D call TRBD1 (6 bases). The CDR3 covers 13 residues. V lost 2 bases and J 4 bases, leaving 8 bases between the germline ends. Per the germline V gene, CDR1 is SGHTA and CDR2 is FQGNSA. Here the CDR3 reads CASSLRDTYGYTF. CDR3 bases: TGTGCCAGCAGCTTAAGGGACACCTATGGCTACACCTTC.

CDR3 DNA: TGTGCCAGCAGTTTAAGTCAACAGGGCTGGACACCCCTCCACTTT. Amino acids: CASSLSQQGWTPLHF. The rearrangement joins TRBV28 to TRBJ1-6; perhaps TRBD1 as D (6 bases). The germline V and J ends were trimmed by 2 bases and 11 bases, with 16 bases remaining between them. The CDR3 spans 15 residues. Germline lookup yields CDR1 MDHEN and CDR2 SYDVKM.